The following is a TCR beta chain sequence with its context. Its antigen target is currently unknown. Base qualities are not at hand, and no much larger clone is one base apart. Within the sample, other DNA sequences also encode this same CDR3. The donors were healthy, HIV-negative adults who had no recently reported acute infections or vaccinations. Every donor was a Caucasian adult residing in Nashville, Tennessee, USA. CD4+ T cells were enriched through magnetic negative selection, after which naive cells were positively selected on CD45RA and the remaining negative fraction served as the memory subset. Blood was collected by leukapheresis, and PBMCs were isolated by Ficoll-Histopaque density gradient centrifugation and then cryopreserved in liquid nitrogen vapor phase. Purity and quantity of every magnetically sorted T cell population were checked by analytical flow cytometry. Genomic DNA was isolated from each sorted fraction and quantified by UV absorbance on a Nanodrop 2000c.

The data are from a study of shared clonotypes between healthy human individuals (dated by TCRdb to 2018 to 2020). Regarding the study in general: Three men and a couple of women, aged 18 to 49 years, made up the cohort. Leukapheresis yielded between about 0.94 and 8.9 billion PBMCs per donor. Blood TCR repertoires of about five healthy adults were deeply sequenced to estimate repertoire size and the extent of clonotype sharing between individuals. Per donor, three plates each were used for CD4 naive and CD4 memory, two for CD8 naive, and one for CD8 memory. Libraries were prepared and TCR repertoires were sequenced by different laboratories using diverse techniques, in order to increase sequencing depth and limit assay-specific biases. Results and caveats for the whole study, not just this receptor: Clonotypes shared by all four sorted-subset donors showed higher generation probabilities than non-shared clonotypes. Based on pairwise subsampling, the degree of clonotype sharing among donors was expected to be affected by sequencing depth. Rarefaction of sorted-subset datasets indicated incomplete sequencing despite the large sequencing depth. Sharing across four donors was observed for about 5% of naive CD4, over 3% of naive CD8, roughly 2.4% of memory CD4, and roughly 0.4% of memory CD8 clonotypes. Sampling was restricted to blood, and TCR repertoires in tissues likely differ from the TCR repertoires found in blood. Because the study included only a small number of donors, the genetic and exposure-history diversity represented was limited. Larger estimated clonotype richness was generally found for naive subsets than for memory subsets.

Using the deep immunoSEQ assay, TCR CDR3 regions were amplified from genomic DNA by multiplex PCR. Genomic DNA extracted from each cell subset was distributed evenly over all wells of several immunoSEQ 96-well plates, and each plate served as one replicate. For sorted subsets, about 220 ng of genomic DNA, equivalent to 25,000 to 35,000 T cell genomes, went into each replicate PCR. Purified libraries were quantified with a Qubit 3.0 fluorometer, sized on a Bioanalyzer 2100, and re-quantified with the KAPA Library Quantification kit. Every immunoSEQ 96-well plate was sequenced on a separate single-read 150-cycle Illumina NextSeq 550 flow cell. The published analysis was carried out like this. Because the immunoSEQ output held only junctional sequences and lacked quality scores, the filtering could not match the filtering applied to full-length reads. Sequences were annotated with PyIR, a Python wrapper for IgBLAST v1.9, using IMGT germline references to assign V/J genes and CDR3. Reads were filtered out if the reads had weak V/J assignments (E-value above 1e-6), no CDR3, stop codons, out-of-frame junctions, or ambiguous translated residues. V3J clonotypes were defined as sequences sharing the same inferred V gene, J gene, and CDR3 amino acid sequence. To compute the percentage overlap between repertoires, the number of shared unique clonotypes was divided by the size of the smaller repertoire. Richness of each repertoire was evaluated using RTK rarefaction, the Chao1 estimator, and Recon v2.1 estimates of unobserved clonotypes. Generation probabilities for all TCRbeta clonotypes obtained by the gDNA method from a few donors were computed using OLGA. TCRdb took this table from immuneACCESS and kept in-frame rearrangements with V and J called. Such tables lack part of the clones; where checked against another copy, unresolved V genes explain under half of the gap, and the rest is unexplained. The V and J calls and clone size are taken from that table; D and trimming were inferred from the DNA. The sample table lists roughly 1,100,000 clones, under 80% of them with a count of one. Together, the top ten hold about 1.5% of the sample.

The CDR3 covers 15 residues, taking in both the cysteine and the phenylalanine. The read is trimmed to its CDR3 DNA, 45 bases read in frame from base 1. The germline V gene sets CDR1 to KGHSH and CDR2 to LQKENI. Compared with germline, V lacks 3 bases and J lacks 2 bases; bases without a gene match: 4. This clonotype was obtained from a man in his late teens or twenties in good health. Specimen: memory CD4+ T cells sorted from blood. The cell subset or site label here, explained by the study, means: CD45RA-negative fraction. The chain is encoded by TRBV18 joined to TRBJ2-7; 10 central nucleotides agree with TRBD1. The CDR3 reads CASSPPGQGTYEQYF. At the DNA level, the sequence is TGTGCCAGCTCACCCCCGGGACAGGGGACCTACGAGCAGTACTTC.